This T cell receptor (beta chain) was captured in a study of T-cell reconstitution after alpha-beta-depleted transplantation in children. Study results and limitations: From surviving recipient T cells and thymic progenitors came the high day-60 TCRbeta diversity observed in some patients.

This CDR3 contains 13 residues. Trimming removed 8 bases at V and 7 bases at J, with 17 bases between. Germline-derived CDR1 and CDR2 are SGHVS and FQNEAQ. For TCRbeta, the library was prepared with unique molecular identifiers. TCRdb re-called the PCR reads with MiXCR, one entry per CDR3 protein. Of hundreds of thousands of distinct CDR3 sequences listed, under 15% are singletons. In this sample, this clonotype turned up a few times. Its target is not known. The TCR was taken from a girl aged 2-10 years with congenital amegakaryocytic thrombocytopenia, due to receive a stem cell transplant. The sequencing here drew on PBMCs, taken before TCRalphabeta/CD19-depleted stem cell transplant. The chain recombines TRBV7-8 with TRBJ2-5, with D possibly TRBD1 on 6 matching bases. The CDR3 coding sequence is TGTGCCAGCCGGGGTAGGGGGAAAGTGACCCAGTACTTC. Its protein is CASRGRGKVTQYF.